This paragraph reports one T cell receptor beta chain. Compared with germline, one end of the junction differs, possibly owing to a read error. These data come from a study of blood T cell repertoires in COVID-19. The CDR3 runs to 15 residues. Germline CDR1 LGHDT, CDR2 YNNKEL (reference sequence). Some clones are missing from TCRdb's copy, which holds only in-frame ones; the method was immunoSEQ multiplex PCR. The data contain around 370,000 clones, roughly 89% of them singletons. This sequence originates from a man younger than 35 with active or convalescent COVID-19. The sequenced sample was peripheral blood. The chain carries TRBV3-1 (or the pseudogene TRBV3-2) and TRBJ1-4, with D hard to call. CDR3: CASSEEGWEGGKLFF. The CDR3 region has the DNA TGTGCCAGCAGCGAAGAAGGATGGGAGGGTGGAAAACTGTTTTTT.